This T cell receptor beta chain came from a study of T cell changes during pregnancy in multiple sclerosis. This CDR3 contains 15 residues. Germline trimming cut 3 bases from V and 2 bases from J; bases unmatched to any gene: 3. CDR1 and CDR2 from the germline V gene are MRHNA and SNTAGT. The method was immunoSEQ multiplex PCR; TCRdb's version includes in-frame clones alone and lacks a portion of them. The data show 30,000 to 45,000 clones, about 91% seen once. Source: CD8+ T cells from peripheral blood mononuclear cells, taken after pregnancy. The chain links TRBV6-4 to TRBJ2-5; 10 bases map to TRBD2. The source of this sequence is a female donor with multiple sclerosis, enrolled in a pregnancy study. CDR3: CASSEKAGGQETQYF. As DNA, the CDR3 is TGTGCCAGCAGTGAAAAAGCGGGGGGGCAAGAGACCCAGTACTTC.